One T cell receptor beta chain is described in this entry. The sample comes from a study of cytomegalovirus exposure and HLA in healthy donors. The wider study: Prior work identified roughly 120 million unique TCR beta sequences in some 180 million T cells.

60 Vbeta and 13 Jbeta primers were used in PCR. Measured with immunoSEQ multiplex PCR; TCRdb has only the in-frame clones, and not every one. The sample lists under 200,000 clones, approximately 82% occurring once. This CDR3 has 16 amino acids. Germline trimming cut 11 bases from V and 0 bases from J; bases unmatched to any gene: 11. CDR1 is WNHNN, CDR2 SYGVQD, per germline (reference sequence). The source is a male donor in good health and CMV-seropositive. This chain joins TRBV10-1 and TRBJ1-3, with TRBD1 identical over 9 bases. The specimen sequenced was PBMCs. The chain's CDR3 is CAGSNRGQFSGNTIYF. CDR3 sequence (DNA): TGCGCCGGGTCAAACAGGGGGCAATTCTCTGGAAACACCATATATTTT.